This entry lists 19 T cell receptor beta chains sequenced from one sample in a study of T cells in women clearing cervical HPV infection. Profiling relied on immunoSEQ multiplex PCR, and the TCRdb table lists in-frame clones only, not all of them. The table lists about 20,000 clones. Sequenced material: blood buffy coat. The receptors originated from a woman between 18 and 70 years old with a cervical HPV16 infection that either progressed to CIN3+ or cleared (not recorded which).

Remarks on this clone: The missing CDR3 end, 3 residues past where the read stops, is filled in from the germline J gene. The chain links TRBV5-4 to TRBJ2-5; D is possibly TRBD1 (6 bases). The CDR3 spans 13 residues. Between the trimmed V and J ends, which lost 1 base and 6 bases, there was a span of 10 bases. Germline V CDR1 and CDR2: SGHNT, YYREEE (reference sequence). Incomplete CDR3 DNA: TGTGCCAGCAGCTTGTGGGGGCGAAAGACC. Translation gives CASSLWGRKT. The whole CDR3 protein is CASSLWGRKTQYF.

About this clone itself: The read comes to an end 3 residues before the CDR3 does, leaving the germline J gene to fill in the end. The gene calls are TRBV20-1 and TRBJ2-3, with 8 bases aligning to TRBD2. Per germline, CDR1 DFQATT and CDR2 SNEGSKA (reference sequence). There are 15 residues in the CDR3. V was pared by 4 bases and J by 2 bases, with 8 bases of the junction left unmatched. The part of the CDR3 DNA that was read is TGCAGTGCTATGAAAGCGGGGGCCCTCACAGATACG. The encoded protein is CSAMKAGALTDT. The entire CDR3 protein reads CSAMKAGALTDTQYF.

Regarding this clone: Read coverage stops 3 residues before the CDR3 terminus; the germline J gene supplies the remainder. The J gene is TRBJ2-5, the V gene TRBV7-2, with D possibly matching TRBD2 (6 bases). Looked up from germline, CDR1 is SGHTA and CDR2 is FQGNSA. The CDR3 has 15 residues. V was pared by 3 bases and J by 2 bases, with 13 bases between. The CDR3 protein is CASSFVGGPQETQYF. The DNA read from the CDR3 is TGTGCCAGCAGCTTTGTCGGGGGTCCGCAAGAGACC.

As to this clone: From the germline J gene comes the end of the CDR3, since the read stops 3 residues before it. The chain has TRBV7-9 and TRBJ2-7, with TRBD1 matching over 8 bases. V was clipped by 4 bases and J by 1 base; unmatched bases: 6. The CDR3 has 15 residues. Germline CDR1 is SEHNR and CDR2 is FQNEAQ (reference sequence). This CDR3 reads CASSSGQVFSYEQYF. The CDR3 DNA, read in part, is TGTGCCAGCAGCTCGGGACAGGTCTTTTCCTACGAG.

The sequenced CDR3 bases are TGTGCCAGCAGTTTCCTCACAGATACG. Its translation is CASSFLTDT. The whole CDR3 reads CASSFLTDTQYF. The chain uses TRBV12-3 or TRBV12-4 and TRBJ2-3; no reliable D call. The read ends 3 residues before the CDR3 terminus; that terminus is restored from the germline J gene. V lost 3 bases and J lost 2, with 3 bases in between. The CDR3 extends over 12 amino acids.

Note on this clone: The read ends 3 residues shy of where the CDR3 ends; the end is completed using the germline J gene. The chain uses TRBV12-3 or TRBV12-4 and TRBJ2-3; D remains ambiguous. With 3 bases removed from V and 6 bases from J, the gap between germline ends came to 10 bases. CDR3 length: 13 residues. The CDR3 protein is CASSLLARDTQYF. The part of the CDR3 DNA that was read is TGTGCCAGCAGTTTGCTGGCCAGGGATACG.

A remark on this clone: The read ends 3 residues before the CDR3 terminus; that terminus is restored from the germline J gene. The rearrangement uses TRBV19 and TRBJ2-7; possible D gene TRBD1, 5 bases. With 0 bases removed from V and 6 bases from J, the gap between germline ends came to 18 bases. The V gene's germline CDR1 is LNHDA and CDR2 SQIVND (reference sequence). This CDR3 contains 16 residues. The covered CDR3 bases are TGTGCCAGTAGTATAGATCTCGGCGTCCAGGGCGCCGAG. It yields the protein CASSIDLGVQGAE. The CDR3 in its entirety is CASSIDLGVQGAEQYF.

This CDR3 is CASSQTTVAGGAYNEQFF. Partial CDR3 DNA: TGCGCCAGCAGCCAAACGACAGTAGCGGGGGGGGCCTACAATGAG. The chain is built from TRBV5-1 and TRBJ2-1; 11 positions agree with TRBD2. The DNA ends 3 residues before the CDR3 does, and the rest of the CDR3 is filled in from the germline J gene. Germline trimming cut 4 bases from V and 2 bases from J; bases unmatched to any gene: 11. This CDR3 region has 18 residues. Germline V lookup: CDR1 SGHRS, CDR2 YFSETQ.

The sequenced part of the CDR3 DNA is TGTGCCATCAGTGAGGGACAGGGACATCCCCCTGGCAATGAG. Amino acid sequence: CAISEGQGHPPGNE. The CDR3 reads in full as CAISEGQGHPPGNEQFF. The rearrangement uses TRBV10-3 and TRBJ2-1, with TRBD1 matching over 8 bases. Read data end 3 residues before the CDR3 end; the end is taken from the germline J gene. Germline values: CDR1 ENHRY, CDR2 SYGVKD. The CDR3 has 17 residues. Trimming removed 2 bases from V and 6 bases from J; junction bases left unmatched: 12.

The CDR3 bases that were read are TGTGCCACCGGTGAAGAGATCCCAGCGACG. Translating it yields CATGEEIPAT. The CDR3 reads in full as CATGEEIPATQYF. The chain links TRBV7-2 to TRBJ2-3; D gene unclear. The sequence runs out 3 residues before the end of the CDR3; the remainder is reconstructed from the germline J gene. The CDR3 is 13 residues long. Germline V CDR1 and CDR2: SGHTA, FQGNSA.

With regard to this clone: The CDR3 extends 3 residues past the end of the read, so its final part is completed from the germline J gene. This rearrangement joins TRBV29-1 to TRBJ2-6, with D unclear. The V gene lost 3 bases and the J gene lost 2 bases, with 2 bases spanning the gap. Germline V gene lookup returns CDR1 SQVTM and CDR2 ANQGSEA. The CDR3 loop spans 12 amino acids. This CDR3 reads CSVDTGANVLTF. The DNA read from the CDR3 is TGCAGCGTTGATACTGGGGCCAACGTC.

Comment on this clone: The sequence runs out 3 residues before the end of the CDR3; the remainder is reconstructed from the germline J gene. V usage is TRBV14 and J usage is TRBJ1-2; 7 bases align to TRBD1. Germline loops: CDR1 SGHDN, CDR2 FVKESK. CDR3 length equals 13 residues. The sequenced part of the CDR3 DNA is TGTGCCAGCAGCCAAGTGCAGGGGGTAGGC. This translates into CASSQVQGVG. The full-length CDR3 reads as CASSQVQGVGYTF.

Remarks on this clone: The read is 3 residues too short to cover the CDR3 end, so that end is filled in from the germline J gene. The chain couples TRBV7-3 to TRBJ2-4; D possibly corresponds to TRBD2 (6 bases). Germline V gene sequence: CDR1 SGHTA, CDR2 FQGTGA. The CDR3 has 12 amino acids. The V gene lost 5 bases and the J gene lost 9 bases, with 11 bases spanning the gap. The CDR3 bases that were read are TGTGCCAGCAGCCCCGGGCGGGGCATT. It codes for CASSPGRGI. In full, the CDR3 reads CASSPGRGIQYF.

In terms of frequency, this clone is medium-sized. The CDR3 end is not reached by the read, which stops 3 residues before it; the germline J gene fills it in. The chain combines TRBV7-9 with TRBJ2-3; 8 nucleotides agree with TRBD1. CDR3 length: 14 residues. Germline assignment: CDR1 SEHNR and CDR2 FQNEAQ (reference sequence). CDR3 residues: CASSLGTGRNPQYF. The sequenced CDR3 bases are TGTGCCAGCAGCTTAGGGACAGGGAGAAACCCG.

On this clone itself: The read falls 3 residues short of the CDR3 end, and the missing part is taken from the germline J gene. The gene calls are TRBV20-1 and TRBJ1-2, with 7 positions matching TRBD1. Germline CDR1 is DFQATT and CDR2 is SNEGSKA (reference sequence). This CDR3 is 13 amino acids long. Unmatched junction bases numbered 3, after V lost 3 bases and J lost 2 bases. CDR3 region: CSASETGNYGYTF. The DNA read from the CDR3 is TGCAGTGCTAGCGAGACAGGGAACTATGGC.

The sequenced CDR3 bases are TGTGCCAGCAGCTTGCGGGGGACTCACAATGAC. This codes for CASSLRGTHND. The entire CDR3 protein reads CASSLRGTHNDYTF. The chain combines TRBV7-6 with TRBJ1-2, with D perhaps TRBD1 (5 bases). The CDR3 extends 3 residues past the end of the read, so its final part is completed from the germline J gene. The CDR3 covers 14 residues. Germline lookup yields CDR1 SGHVS and CDR2 FNYEAQ.

A note on this clone: Coverage ceases 3 residues before the CDR3 finishes, and the germline J gene fills in the end. The chain has TRBV12-3 or TRBV12-4 and TRBJ2-3; possibly TRBD2 for D (6 bases). The germline V and J ends were trimmed by 5 bases and 2 bases, with 17 bases remaining between them. This CDR3 comprises 16 residues. The DNA read from the CDR3 is TGTGCCAGCAGTGCCCAATGGGGGGAGGACACAGATACG. Its protein product is CASSAQWGEDTDT. The whole CDR3 protein reads CASSAQWGEDTDTQYF.

The part of the CDR3 DNA that was read is TGTGCCAGCAGTGAAGGGACTAGCGGCACAGATACG. It codes for CASSEGTSGTDT. In full, the CDR3 reads CASSEGTSGTDTQYF. V usage is TRBV6-4 and J usage is TRBJ2-3, with 10 bases that match TRBD2. The sequence runs out 3 residues before the end of the CDR3; the remainder is reconstructed from the germline J gene. Germline V gives CDR1 MRHNA, CDR2 SNTAGT. The CDR3 spans 15 residues. V lost 3 bases, J lost 1 base, and 1 base stayed unmatched.

As to this clone: The read ends 3 residues before the CDR3 terminus; that terminus is restored from the germline J gene. The chain couples TRBV20-1 to TRBJ2-3; the D gene is possibly TRBD2 (5 bases). V was clipped by 8 bases and J by 2 bases, with 17 bases between them. CDR1 is DFQATT and CDR2 is SNEGSKA in the germline V gene (reference sequence). CDR3 size: 14 residues. The CDR3 bases that were read are TGCAGTACAAATCGCTGGCGGGCCACAGATACG. It encodes CSTNRWRATDT. From start to end, the CDR3 is CSTNRWRATDTQYF.